Listed below are T cell receptor beta chains from one sample, sequenced in a study of blood T cell repertoires in COVID-19. Produced via immunoSEQ multiplex PCR; TCRdb's table is partial and in-frame only. The repertoire has some 200,000 clones, more than 75% of them found once; the top ten carry about 4%. The specimen was peripheral blood. The source is a man between 18 and 29 years old with active or convalescent COVID-19. Both conserved end residues are part of each CDR3. Each record gives: J gene, D gene, clone size, V gene, CDR3 DNA, CDR3 protein. The D gene is left open where the match is weak. A row's size may be missing; if present it is once, few, many or a size class.

j_gene: TRBJ2-5
d_gene: TRBD2
abundance: .
v_gene: TRBV2
CDR3nt: TGTGCCAGCAGCGCTACTAGCGCTCGGGAGACCCAGTACTTC
CDR3aa: CASSATSARETQYF

j_gene: TRBJ1-1
d_gene: TRBD1
abundance: .
v_gene: TRBV5-3
CDR3nt: TGTGCCAGAAGCTTGTGGAGGGGGCGGAACACTGAAGCTTTCTTT
CDR3aa: CARSLWRGRNTEAFF

j_gene: TRBJ1-3
d_gene: TRBD1
abundance: .
v_gene: TRBV7-9
CDR3nt: TGTGCCAGCAGCCGTACGGACAGGGCGGCGCGAAACACCATATATTTT
CDR3aa: CASSRTDRAARNTIYF

j_gene: TRBJ2-5
d_gene: TRBD2
abundance: .
v_gene: TRBV7-2
CDR3nt: TGTGCCAGCAGCCCCAGCGGGAGGCCGGGGGAGACCCAGTACTTC
CDR3aa: CASSPSGRPGETQYF

j_gene: TRBJ1-1
d_gene: .
abundance: .
v_gene: TRBV24-1
CDR3nt: TGTGCCACCAGTGAGGCAGGGGAGCAGGCTGAAGCTTTCTTT
CDR3aa: CATSEAGEQAEAFF

j_gene: TRBJ1-5
d_gene: TRBD1
abundance: .
v_gene: TRBV28
CDR3nt: TGTGCCAGCAGTACCTTGGGCCCCGGGACAGATATATATCAGCCCCAGCATTTT
CDR3aa: CASSTLGPGTDIYQPQHF

j_gene: TRBJ1-2
d_gene: .
abundance: .
v_gene: TRBV10-2
CDR3nt: TGCGCCAGCAGTCCCCGGGGTGGGAGCGATGGCTACACCTTC
CDR3aa: CASSPRGGSDGYTF

j_gene: TRBJ2-1
d_gene: TRBD1
abundance: .
v_gene: TRBV11-2
CDR3nt: TGTGCCAGCAGCTTAGTACGGACAGGGGGCTCCTACAATGAGCAGTTCTTC
CDR3aa: CASSLVRTGGSYNEQFF

j_gene: TRBJ2-1
d_gene: .
abundance: .
v_gene: TRBV5-1
CDR3nt: TGCGCCAGCAGCTTGTTAGGGGTCAATGAGCAGTTCTTC
CDR3aa: CASSLLGVNEQFF

j_gene: TRBJ2-1
d_gene: .
abundance: .
v_gene: TRBV11-2
CDR3nt: TGTGCCAGCAGCCCACTCCGAGGAGCGGCATCCTACAATGAGCAGTTCTTC
CDR3aa: CASSPLRGAASYNEQFF

j_gene: TRBJ2-1
d_gene: TRBD2
abundance: .
v_gene: TRBV18
CDR3nt: TGTGCCAGCTCCCCGGGACTAGTCGGGAATGAGCAGTTCTTC
CDR3aa: CASSPGLVGNEQFF

j_gene: TRBJ2-3
d_gene: .
abundance: .
v_gene: TRBV5-1
CDR3nt: TGCGCCAGCAGCGACACCCGCACAGATACGCAGTATTTT
CDR3aa: CASSDTRTDTQYF

j_gene: TRBJ2-2
d_gene: TRBD1
abundance: many
v_gene: TRBV6-4
CDR3nt: TGTGCCAGCAGCTCCGGGACAGGGGGGTCCGGGGAGCTGTTTTTT
CDR3aa: CASSSGTGGSGELFF

j_gene: TRBJ1-2
d_gene: TRBD1
abundance: .
v_gene: TRBV5-4
CDR3nt: TGTGCCAGCAGCTTGCCCGGGACAGGTCTTGGCTACACCTTC
CDR3aa: CASSLPGTGLGYTF

j_gene: TRBJ2-1
d_gene: TRBD2
abundance: .
v_gene: TRBV27
CDR3nt: TGTGCCAGCAGTCCTACCCCAGCGGGGGACTACAATGAGCAGTTCTTC
CDR3aa: CASSPTPAGDYNEQFF

j_gene: TRBJ1-1
d_gene: .
abundance: .
v_gene: TRBV6-5
CDR3nt: TGTGCCAGCAGTTACGGGGGGGATACCACTGAAGCTTTCTTT
CDR3aa: CASSYGGDTTEAFF

j_gene: TRBJ2-1
d_gene: TRBD1
abundance: .
v_gene: TRBV25-1
CDR3nt: TGTGCCAGCAGCGACACCACAGGGGGCTCCTACAATGAGCAGTTCTTC
CDR3aa: CASSDTTGGSYNEQFF

j_gene: TRBJ1-1
d_gene: .
abundance: .
v_gene: TRBV19
CDR3nt: TGTGCCAGTAGTATTTATTTGTACACTGAAGCTTTCTTT
CDR3aa: CASSIYLYTEAFF

j_gene: TRBJ1-1
d_gene: .
abundance: .
v_gene: TRBV5-1
CDR3nt: TGCGCCAGCAGCCAAGGGGGAAGGGCGGACACTGAAGCTTTCTTT
CDR3aa: CASSQGGRADTEAFF